The clone carrying this T cell receptor (beta chain) showed up just a few times. The sample belongs to a study of T cells after yellow fever vaccination. As for the study in general: Fractions with few cells were prepared using SMART-Seq v4 Ultra Low Input.

Trimming stripped 4 bases from V and 4 bases from J, with 15 bases between. The CDR3 is 15 amino acids. CDR1 and CDR2 (germline): SGHTA, FQGTGA. It was through 5'RACE template switching that TCR cDNA was made, with a universal primer site and UMIs added. TCRdb independently ran MiXCR on the 5' RACE reads; one entry per CDR3 protein. The sample holds about 310,000 distinct CDR3 sequences; roughly 3.5% are singletons and the top ten take around 22%. The sample was PBMCs, taken on the day of the yellow fever booster vaccination. The chain joins TRBV7-3 to TRBJ2-3; D remains unclear. This sequence originates from a man between 18 and 35 years old who received the YFV17D yellow fever vaccine. CDR3 protein: CASSSQSVGADTQYF. The CDR3 region has the DNA TGTGCCAGCAGCTCGCAGTCGGTAGGCGCAGATACGCAGTATTTT.